These 2 T cell receptor beta chains were sequenced from one sample in a study of T-cell memory formation after mild COVID-19. TCRdb re-called the 5' RACE reads through MiXCR, storing one row per CDR3 protein. The sample contains roughly 550,000 distinct CDR3 sequences, over 20% of which appear only once. Sequencing was done on a sample of PBMCs or a T cell subset sorted from them (not recorded which). Receptors originate from an adult woman who had mild COVID-19 (a few samples of this study predate the infection). Cell type and time point are not known.

This clonotype was picked up a small number of times. The chain links TRBV5-1 to TRBJ1-1, with D uncertain. Trimming pared 1 base from V and 4 bases from J, leaving 8 bases between. Germline-derived CDR1 and CDR2 are SGHRS and YFSETQ. CDR3 length: 13 residues. CDR3 sequence reads: CASSLLASTEAFF. The CDR3 coding sequence is TGCGCCAGCAGCTTGTTAGCGAGCACTGAAGCTTTCTTT.

The chain recombines TRBV7-2 with TRBJ2-1, with D possibly called TRBD1 or TRBD2 (5 bases each). The CDR3 extends over 17 amino acids. V was cut by 5 bases and J by 0 bases, with 17 bases left in between. Germline V gene data show CDR1 as SGHTA and CDR2 as FQGNSA. In nucleotides, the CDR3 is TGTGCCAGCAGCCTTGAGGGAATGAGGGGCTCCTACAATGAGCAGTTCTTC. As protein: CASSLEGMRGSYNEQFF.